One and the same sample provided the 11 T cell receptor beta chains below, sequenced in a study of blood T cell repertoires in COVID-19 (dated by TCRdb to 2020 to 2021). Library preparation was by the immunoSEQ multiplex PCR assay. The source is immuneACCESS, and TCRdb retained only in-frame sequences with V and J called. Part of the clones is not carried over; for the studies checked, unresolved V genes explain less than half of this, and the remainder is unexplained. The sample yields more than 350,000 clones; around nine tenths were counted once. Of the sample, 10% falls within the top ten clones. Sequencing input: PBMCs or T cells enriched from blood (not recorded which). Receptor source: a woman between 45 and 65 years old who had recovered from COVID-19.

This chain links TRBV2 with TRBJ2-4, with a tentative D call TRBD1 (5 bases). Trimming took 5 bases from V and 5 from J, leaving 22 bases between them. Germline-derived CDR1 and CDR2 are SNHLY and FYNNEI. The CDR3 has 17 amino acids. For the CDR3, the DNA is TGTGCCAGCAGTTTTCGGAAGGGGCGTTCTCTTCAAAACATTCAGTACTTC. This encodes CASSFRKGRSLQNIQYF.

The sample holds one count of this clone. This chain links TRBV21-1 with TRBJ1-2; the D call in the table, TRBD1, was not verified against the DNA. TRBV21-1 is a pseudogene segment. This CDR3 is built from 14 residues. CDR3: CASTHPTYNYGYTF. CDR3 nucleotide sequence: TGTGCCAGCACCCACCCGACATACAACTATGGCTACACCTTC.

This chain connects TRBV7-3 to TRBJ2-3; the D gene is possibly TRBD1 (6 bases). V gave up 5 bases and J gave up 2 bases, with 11 bases separating them. Germline values: CDR1 SGHTA, CDR2 FQGTGA. CDR3 length: 14 amino acids. Here the CDR3 DNA reads TGTGCCAGCAGCCCGGACAGAAACACAGATACGCAGTATTTT. Its protein is CASSPDRNTDTQYF.

The chain combines TRBV5-8 with TRBJ2-2, with 13 nucleotides matching TRBD2. Germline loops: CDR1 SGHTS, CDR2 YDEGEE. This CDR3 spans 15 amino acids. The V segment lost 4 bases and the J segment 7 bases; nucleotides outside the gene matches: 4. This CDR3 reads CASSRGLAGVGELFF. The CDR3 DNA reads TGTGCCAGCAGCCGTGGACTAGCGGGGGTCGGGGAGCTGTTTTTT.

This chain joins TRBV30 and TRBJ2-1, with 10 bases lining up with TRBD2. V shed 2 bases, J shed 4 bases, and the junction held 8 bases outside the gene matches. Germline V CDR1 and CDR2: GTSNPN, SVGIG (reference sequence). The CDR3 runs to 16 residues. CDR3 protein: CAWSILQRGGYNEQFF. DNA for the CDR3: TGTGCCTGGAGTATACTACAGCGGGGGGGGTACAATGAGCAGTTCTTC. Full variable domain (missing parts from reference TRBV30 and TRBJ2-1): SQTIHQWPATLVQPVGSPLSLECTVEGTSNPNLYWYRQAAGRGLQLLFYSVGIGQISSEVPQNLSASRPQDRQFILSSKKLLLSDSGFYLCAWSILQRGGYNEQFFGPGTRLTVL.

The V call is TRBV19, the J call TRBJ1-3; a possible D gene is TRBD1 (5 bases). The CDR3 has 15 amino acids. Germline V gene data show CDR1 as LNHDA and CDR2 as SQIVND (reference sequence). Trimming removed 3 bases at V and 0 bases at J, with 9 bases between. CDR3 amino acids: CASSIQGLSGNTIYF. The DNA of the CDR3 is TGTGCCAGTAGTATCCAGGGCCTCTCTGGAAACACCATATATTTT.

The rearrangement joins TRBV27 to TRBJ1-1; possibly TRBD1 for D (5 bases). The CDR3 covers 14 residues. The V end lost 6 bases, the J end lost 4 bases, and 15 bases lay between the germline ends. Germline V gives CDR1 MNHEY, CDR2 SMNVEV (reference sequence). CDR3 in DNA: TGTGCCAGCAGGCCCGGGGGAAGGCTCACTGAAGCTTTCTTT. Translated, it gives CASRPGGRLTEAFF.

The chain employs TRBV28 and TRBJ1-5; D uncertain. This CDR3 has 16 amino acids. Trimming cost V 7 bases and J 0 bases, with 16 bases left between them. CDR1 is MDHEN, CDR2 SYDVKM, per germline. In nucleotides, the CDR3 is TGTGCCAGCACACTCGGGGATCTTATTAGCAATCAGCCCCAGCATTTT. Its translation is CASTLGDLISNQPQHF.

DNA for the CDR3: TGTGCCAGCAGTCATGCATACCAGGGGCTTAATTCACCCCTCCACTTT. Translating it yields CASSHAYQGLNSPLHF. The chain employs TRBV3-1 (or the pseudogene TRBV3-2) and TRBJ1-6, with a tentative D call TRBD1 (6 bases). The CDR3 loop spans 16 amino acids. Germline V gene data show CDR1 as LGHDT and CDR2 as YNNKEL (reference sequence). V gave up 6 bases and J gave up 6 bases, with 18 bases separating them.

This clone was counted between two and nine times. The rearrangement links TRBV5-1 to TRBJ2-1, with TRBD2 matching 10 bases. Germline-derived CDR1 and CDR2 are SGHRS and YFSETQ. V dropped 7 bases and J dropped 6; count of bases not matched to a gene: 10. This CDR3 has 15 residues. The CDR3 is CASALASGGVNEQFF. The CDR3 nucleotides read TGCGCCAGCGCACTAGCCAGCGGGGGGGTCAATGAGCAGTTCTTC.

The CDR3 spells CASSSYRRDRGSYEQYF. DNA of the CDR3: TGTGCCAGCTCATCCTACCGCCGGGACAGGGGGTCCTACGAGCAGTACTTC. This chain uses TRBV18 with TRBJ2-7; 11 bases fit TRBD1. The CDR3 spans 17 residues. Per germline, CDR1 KGHSH and CDR2 LQKENI. J lost 1 base, V lost 5 bases, and 10 bases had no gene match.